This passage covers 7 T cell receptor beta chains from one sample sequenced in a study of T cells after yellow fever vaccination. From the 5' RACE reads, TCRdb called clonotypes with MiXCR, one entry per CDR3 protein. The sample includes a few hundred thousand distinct CDR3 sequences, over 8% of them seen just once. The sample was PBMCs, taken on the day of the first yellow fever vaccination. These receptors all stem from a man between 18 and 29 years old who received the YFV17D yellow fever vaccine.

This clonotype was picked up a small number of times. The chain combines TRBV27 with TRBJ2-1, with D perhaps given as TRBD1 or TRBD2 (6 bases each). The germline V and J ends were trimmed by 6 bases and 10 bases, with 19 bases remaining between them. Germline lookup yields CDR1 MNHEY and CDR2 SMNVEV (reference sequence). This CDR3 region has 14 residues. As DNA, the CDR3 is TGTGCCAGCAGGGGGGGCTACCCGGGACCGGAGCAGTTCTTC. Its protein is CASRGGYPGPEQFF.

V and J are TRBV24-1 and TRBJ2-5, with no clear D. The CDR3 totals 21 residues. Trimming removed 1 base at V and 4 bases at J, with 30 bases between. CDR1 KGHDR and CDR2 SFDVKD come from the germline V gene. The CDR3 sequence is CATSDLSSCHRSLETRETQYF. The CDR3, as DNA: TGTGCCACCAGTGATTTAAGTTCCTGTCATCGGTCCCTGGAAACTCGAGAGACCCAGTACTTC.

This clonotype was seen only a few times. The J gene is TRBJ1-2, the V gene TRBV7-2; perhaps TRBD1 as D (6 bases). The germline V gene has CDR1 SGHTA and CDR2 FQGNSA. V was pared by 4 bases and J by 4 bases, with 16 bases between. The CDR3 is made up of 15 amino acids. This chain's CDR3 is CASSSTGGALYGYTF. The CDR3 DNA is TGTGCCAGCAGCTCAACTGGGGGGGCGCTCTATGGCTACACCTTC.

This clonotype has ten or more counts. V and J are TRBV5-1 and TRBJ2-5; TRBD2 matches at 7 bases. Per germline, CDR1 SGHRS and CDR2 YFSETQ. V was clipped by 4 bases and J by 5 bases; unmatched bases: 8. The CDR3 runs 14 residues. The DNA of the CDR3 is TGCGCCAGCAGCCCGACTAGCCCGTTCGAGACCCAGTACTTC. Its translation: CASSPTSPFETQYF.

This clonotype was counted a few times. The rearrangement uses TRBV20-1 and TRBJ2-5; D is perhaps TRBD2 (6 bases). Germline lookup yields CDR1 DFQATT and CDR2 SNEGSKA (reference sequence). The CDR3 runs to 15 residues. V was trimmed by 6 bases and J by 2 bases, leaving 19 bases between them. CDR3 DNA: TGCAGTGCCACCCACCGGGGCGGGGTACAAGAGACCCAGTACTTC. This codes for CSATHRGGVQETQYF.

The rearrangement joins TRBV12-3 or TRBV12-4 to TRBJ2-5; D perhaps matches TRBD2 (6 bases). Trimming took 2 bases from V and 1 from J, leaving 17 bases between them. This CDR3 is 17 amino acids long. This CDR3 is CASSLRLLGGIQETQYF. For the CDR3, the DNA is TGTGCCAGCAGTTTACGCCTCCTGGGGGGTATCCAAGAGACCCAGTACTTC.

The chain has TRBV4-3 and TRBJ2-4; 9 bases align to TRBD1. The germline CDR1 and CDR2 sequences are LGHNA and YSLEER. Trimming cost V 2 bases and J 2 bases; bases outside gene matches: 13. The CDR3 has 19 residues. The CDR3 loop reads CASSQWRRGGTGTKNIQYF. CDR3 DNA: TGCGCCAGCAGCCAATGGCGGCGTGGTGGGACAGGGACCAAAAACATTCAGTACTTC.